The sequence of this T cell receptor (beta chain) was determined in a study of OX40 agonist ivuxolimab in advanced cancers. About the research overall: The diagnoses of dose-escalation patients were hepatocellular carcinoma, melanoma, renal cell or head and neck cancer. Age averaged around 60 years (range roughly 23 to 90), and more than 80% were male.

The CDR3 sequence is 15 residues long. V dropped 6 bases and J dropped 6; count of bases not matched to a gene: 10. Per the germline V gene, CDR1 is MDHEN and CDR2 is SYDVKM. Clones were read by immunoSEQ multiplex PCR, and TCRdb kept only the in-frame ones, dropping some. Of over 100,000 clones detected, 85% to 90% appear once; the ten largest clones hold 0.55%. The V call is TRBV28, the J call TRBJ2-3, with 9 bases lining up with TRBD2. The sample was CD4+ or CD8+ T cells sorted from blood, taken in a trial of the OX40 agonist ivuxolimab. This clonotype originated in an adult with an advanced solid tumor such as melanoma, head and neck, liver or kidney cancer. CDR3 protein: CASSPQRGVSDTQYF. The CDR3 DNA follows: TGTGCCAGCAGCCCCCAGCGGGGGGTGTCCGATACGCAGTATTTT.